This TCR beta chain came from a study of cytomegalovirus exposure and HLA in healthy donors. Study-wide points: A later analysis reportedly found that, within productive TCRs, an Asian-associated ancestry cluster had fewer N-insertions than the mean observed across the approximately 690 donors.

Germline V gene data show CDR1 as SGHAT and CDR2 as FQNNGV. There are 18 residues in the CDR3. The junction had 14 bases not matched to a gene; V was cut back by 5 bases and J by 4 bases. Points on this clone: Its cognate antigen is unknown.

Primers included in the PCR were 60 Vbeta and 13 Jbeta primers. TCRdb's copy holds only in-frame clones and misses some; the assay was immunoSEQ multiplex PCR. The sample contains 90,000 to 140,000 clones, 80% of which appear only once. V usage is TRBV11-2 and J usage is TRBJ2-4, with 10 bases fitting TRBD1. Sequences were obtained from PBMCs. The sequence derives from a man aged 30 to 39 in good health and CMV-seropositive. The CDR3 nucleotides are TGTGCCAGCAGCACGACCCGAGGACAGGGGGTCTGGAAAAACATTCAGTACTTC. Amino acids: CASSTTRGQGVWKNIQYF.